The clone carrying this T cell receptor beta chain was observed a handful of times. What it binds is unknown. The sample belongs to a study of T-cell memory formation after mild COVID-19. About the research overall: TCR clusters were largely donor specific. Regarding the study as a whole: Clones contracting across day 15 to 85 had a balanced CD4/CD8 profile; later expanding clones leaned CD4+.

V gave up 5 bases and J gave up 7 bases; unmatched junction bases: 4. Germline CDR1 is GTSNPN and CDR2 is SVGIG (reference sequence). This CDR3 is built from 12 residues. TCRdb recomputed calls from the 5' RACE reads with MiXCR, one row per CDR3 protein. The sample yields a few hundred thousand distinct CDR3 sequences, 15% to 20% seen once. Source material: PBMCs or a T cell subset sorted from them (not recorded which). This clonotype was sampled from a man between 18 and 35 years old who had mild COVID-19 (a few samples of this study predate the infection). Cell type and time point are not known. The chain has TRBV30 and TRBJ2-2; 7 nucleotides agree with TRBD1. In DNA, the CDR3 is TGTGCCTGGGACAGGGATAACGGGGAGCTGTTTTTT. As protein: CAWDRDNGELFF.